The 22 T cell receptor beta chains listed next were all sequenced from one sample in a study of T cell changes during pregnancy in multiple sclerosis (dated 2019 in TCRdb). To prepare the library, the immunoSEQ multiplex PCR assay was applied. TCRdb's version of the immuneACCESS table is confined to in-frame rearrangements and falls short of the full clone set. An unresolved V gene accounts for under half of the shortfall where checked; the remainder is of unknown origin. The sample yields 40,000 to 50,000 clones; around 91% were counted once. The top ten clones comprise 10% of the sample. Sequences were derived from CD8+ T cells from peripheral blood mononuclear cells, sampled in the first trimester of pregnancy. Source of these receptors: a female donor with multiple sclerosis, enrolled in a pregnancy study.

The V gene is TRBV6-5, the J gene TRBJ1-2, with 8 nucleotides matching TRBD1. This CDR3 has 14 residues. V lost 5 bases and J lost 7; bases outside the gene matches: 9. CDR1 MNHEY and CDR2 SVGAGI come from the germline V gene. For the CDR3, the DNA is TGTGCCAGCAGTGCAGGACAGGGAATGGGTGGCTACACCTTC. This sequence encodes CASSAGQGMGGYTF.

The CDR3 sequence: CASSLGGNYEQYF. DNA for the CDR3: TGTGCCAGCAGTTTAGGGGGGAACTACGAGCAGTACTTC. This chain connects TRBV27 to TRBJ2-7; D may be TRBD2 (6 bases). Germline V gene data show CDR1 as MNHEY and CDR2 as SMNVEV (reference sequence). The germline V and J ends were trimmed by 2 bases and 3 bases, with 8 bases remaining between them. The CDR3 runs 13 residues.

This clone has a single count. The V gene is TRBV9, the J gene TRBJ2-7, with 7 bases identical to TRBD1. CDR1 is SGDLS, CDR2 YYNGEE, per germline. V shed 4 bases and J 1 base; nucleotides not matched to a gene: 5. The CDR3 loop spans 14 amino acids. DNA of the CDR3: TGTGCCAGCAGCCCCAGGGACAGATCCTACGAGCAGTACTTC. It is translated as CASSPRDRSYEQYF. Looking up the rest from reference TRBV9 and TRBJ2-7 gives the full variable domain: DSGVTQTPKHLITATGQRVTLRCSPRSGDLSVYWYQQSLDQGLQFLIQYYNGEERAKGNILERFSAQQFPDLHSELNLSSLELGDSALYFCASSPRDRSYEQYFGPGTRLTVT.

The chain is built from TRBV27 and TRBJ1-2; a possible D gene is TRBD1 (5 bases). The CDR3 runs to 14 residues. V gave up 3 bases and J gave up 5 bases, with 13 bases separating them. Germline assignment: CDR1 MNHEY and CDR2 SMNVEV (reference sequence). In DNA form, the CDR3 reads TGTGCCAGCAGTTTTGGGGGAGGTGGGTATGGCTACACCTTC. This sequence encodes CASSFGGGGYGYTF.

In this sample, this clone turned up a few times. The chain employs TRBV7-9 and TRBJ2-7; the match to TRBD2 covers 7 bases. The junction had 3 bases not matched to a gene; V was cut back by 5 bases and J by 5 bases. CDR1 is SEHNR and CDR2 is FQNEAQ in the germline V gene (reference sequence). The CDR3 is 12 amino acids. Written as DNA, the CDR3 is TGTGCCAGCAGCCGGGGGGAACACGAGCAGTACTTC. Its translation: CASSRGEHEQYF.

The V call is TRBV11-1, the J call TRBJ2-5; TRBD1 agrees at 8 bases. Looked up from germline, CDR1 is SGHAT and CDR2 is FQDESV (reference sequence). This CDR3 has 13 residues. J was trimmed by 11 bases and V by 5 bases; bases with no gene match: 10. CDR3 loop: CASSPRQGREQYF. In DNA form, the CDR3 reads TGTGCCAGCAGCCCGCGACAGGGGCGAGAGCAGTACTTC.

The chain employs TRBV27 and TRBJ1-5; D gene uncertain. The CDR3 spans 11 residues. The V end lost 5 bases, the J end lost 10 bases, and 9 bases lay between the germline ends. Germline lookup yields CDR1 MNHEY and CDR2 SMNVEV (reference sequence). CDR3 loop: CASSDGGPQHF. CDR3 sequence (DNA): TGTGCCAGCAGTGATGGAGGCCCCCAGCATTTT.

This chain links TRBV7-9 with TRBJ1-2, with TRBD1 matching over 7 bases. The CDR3 extends over 15 amino acids. The trim removed 5 bases at V and 4 bases at J, leaving 10 bases unmatched. Germline V gives CDR1 SEHNR, CDR2 FQNEAQ (reference sequence). DNA for the CDR3: TGTGCCAGCAGCCAATCATCCGGACAGGCCTATGGCTACACCTTC. The encoded protein is CASSQSSGQAYGYTF.

V usage is TRBV7-9 and J usage is TRBJ2-7, with D possibly matching TRBD2 (6 bases). Trimming took off 5 bases at V and 3 bases at J, with 11 bases between the two ends. The CDR3 runs 13 residues. CDR1 and CDR2 (germline): SEHNR, FQNEAQ (reference sequence). DNA for the CDR3: TGTGCCAGCAGCACCGGGACTTACTACGAGCAGTACTTC. Protein sequence: CASSTGTYYEQYF.

This rearrangement joins TRBV6-5 to TRBJ1-2; 8 bases are shared with TRBD1. Germline V CDR1 and CDR2: MNHEY, SVGAGI. CDR3 length equals 12 residues. The V segment lost 5 bases and the J segment 6 bases; nucleotides outside the gene matches: 2. The CDR3 nucleotides are TGTGCCAGCAGTAAGGACAGGGATGGCTACACCTTC. It is translated as CASSKDRDGYTF.

This clone was found a few times. The chain has TRBV27 and TRBJ1-3; the match to TRBD1 covers 7 bases. Trimming at V came to 6 bases and at J to 0 bases, leaving 5 bases not matched to a gene. CDR1 and CDR2 (germline): MNHEY, SMNVEV (reference sequence). The CDR3 loop spans 15 amino acids. The CDR3 is CASRSGTASGNTIYF. DNA for the CDR3: TGTGCCAGCAGATCCGGGACAGCCTCTGGAAACACCATATATTTT.

This clone appeared once. This CDR3 is CASSQKTGGMYEQYF. The DNA for the CDR3 is TGTGCCAGCAGTCAAAAAACAGGGGGCATGTACGAGCAGTACTTC. The chain employs TRBV6-5 and TRBJ2-7, with 9 nucleotides matching TRBD1. CDR1 is MNHEY and CDR2 is SVGAGI in the germline V gene. V dropped 5 bases and J dropped 4; count of bases not matched to a gene: 9. The CDR3 consists of 15 residues.

The gene calls are TRBV4-2 and TRBJ2-7; 9 bases fit TRBD2. CDR3 length equals 14 residues. J lost 5 bases, V lost 2 bases, and 4 bases had no gene match. CDR1 and CDR2 from the germline V gene are LGHNA and YNFKEQ. Here the CDR3 DNA reads TGTGCCAGCAGCCAAACTAGCGGGCCCAACGAGCAGTACTTC. It yields the protein CASSQTSGPNEQYF.

This chain connects TRBV10-3 to TRBJ1-2; D may be TRBD1 (5 bases). CDR1 ENHRY and CDR2 SYGVKD come from the germline V gene. The CDR3 runs to 16 residues. V was clipped by 0 bases and J by 5 bases, with 16 bases between them. Written as DNA, the CDR3 is TGTGCCATCAGTGAGTCGAAGGGTCCAGGGAAATATGGCTACACCTTC. As protein: CAISESKGPGKYGYTF.

This clone is a singleton in its sample. The chain recombines TRBV7-9 with TRBJ2-7, with D possibly matching TRBD2 (6 bases). The CDR3 runs to 14 residues. The V end was cut by 4 bases, the J end by 3 bases, with 13 bases between. Germline CDR1 is SEHNR and CDR2 is FQNEAQ (reference sequence). The CDR3 nucleotides read TGTGCCAGCAGCTCCCGGGACGGGGGCTACGAGCAGTACTTC. Its protein product is CASSSRDGGYEQYF. Combining the CDR3 with reference TRBV7-9 and TRBJ2-7 gives the whole variable domain DTGVSQNPRHKITKRGQNVTFRCDPISEHNRLYWYRQTLGQGPEFLTYFQNEAQLEKSRLLSDRFSAERPKGSFSTLEIQRTEQGDSAMYLCASSSRDGGYEQYFGPGTRLTVT.

The chain is built from TRBV6-5 and TRBJ1-2; D might be TRBD1 (6 bases). Trimming cost V 2 bases and J 2 bases, with 6 bases left between them. CDR1 is MNHEY and CDR2 is SVGAGI in the germline V gene. The CDR3 consists of 13 residues. CDR3 loop: CASSYGQNYGYTF. CDR3 in DNA: TGTGCCAGCAGTTACGGACAGAACTATGGCTACACCTTC.

The gene calls are TRBV5-1 and TRBJ2-5, with D perhaps matching TRBD2 (6 bases). CDR1 is SGHRS, CDR2 YFSETQ, per germline. There are 18 residues in the CDR3. The ends were cut back, 3 bases at V and 1 base at J, with 22 bases in the middle. As DNA, the CDR3 is TGCGCCAGCAGCTCGGAGGGATTCCTCCCGGTCCCCCAAGAGACCCAGTACTTC. Amino acid sequence: CASSSEGFLPVPQETQYF.

The chain links TRBV30 to TRBJ2-7, with TRBD1 matching over 7 bases. Germline V gives CDR1 GTSNPN, CDR2 SVGIG (reference sequence). V was pared by 1 base and J by 5 bases, with 5 bases of the junction left unmatched. The CDR3 runs 13 residues. The CDR3 bases are TGTGCCTGGAGTGCAATACAGGGGAACGAGCAGTACTTC. It codes for CAWSAIQGNEQYF.

The chain is built from TRBV7-9 and TRBJ2-5; weak D call: TRBD1 (5 bases). Germline V lookup: CDR1 SEHNR, CDR2 FQNEAQ (reference sequence). The V end was cut by 5 bases, the J end by 2 bases, with 9 bases between. The CDR3 extends over 13 amino acids. The CDR3 is CASSPTEQETQYF. CDR3 in DNA: TGTGCCAGCAGCCCGACAGAACAAGAGACCCAGTACTTC.

The V and J genes are TRBV7-3 and TRBJ2-1; 10 nucleotides line up with TRBD2. CDR1 is SGHTA, CDR2 FQGTGA, per germline. V shed 1 base, J shed 7 bases, and the junction held 4 bases outside the gene matches. The CDR3 consists of 15 residues. CDR3: CASSLITSGENEQFF. The CDR3 DNA sequence: TGTGCCAGCAGCTTAATAACTAGCGGGGAAAATGAGCAGTTCTTC.

The chain carries TRBV27 and TRBJ2-7, with 8 positions matching TRBD2. The germline CDR1 and CDR2 sequences are MNHEY and SMNVEV (reference sequence). The CDR3 has 13 amino acids. J lost 1 base, V lost 7 bases, and 3 bases had no gene match. In DNA form, the CDR3 reads TGTGCCAGCATGGCGGGAGGATCCTACGAGCAGTACTTC. It specifies CASMAGGSYEQYF.

CDR3 bases: TGTGCCAGCAGCCCCTTGACAAGTCAATGGGAGCAGTTCTTC. Its translation is CASSPLTSQWEQFF. The chain links TRBV11-2 to TRBJ2-1; D ambiguous. CDR3 size: 14 residues. The ends were cut back, 5 bases at V and 10 bases at J, with 18 bases in the middle. Germline V gene lookup returns CDR1 SGHAT and CDR2 FQNNGV.